This T cell receptor (beta chain) was retrieved from a study of T cell responses to AZD1222 COVID-19 vaccine. General study findings and limits: The study identified only five to seven AZD1222 recipients as seropositive at baseline. Vaccine-related CD4 TCRs covered spike, predominating at 160-218 and 743-854. Repertoire samples came only from after the peak T cell response.

Clones were read by immunoSEQ multiplex PCR, and TCRdb kept only the in-frame ones, dropping some. The repertoire holds over 110,000 clones, with approximately 90% as singletons. Worth noting for this clone: As yet, its antigen is unknown. Germline is not matched at one junction end, which may reflect a read error.

The CDR3 consists of 14 residues. CDR1 is SGHAT and CDR2 is FQNNGV in the germline V gene. This specimen was peripheral blood, taken on day 0 of AZD1222 vaccination. This chain uses TRBV11-2 with TRBJ2-3, with 9 positions matching TRBD2. This sequence was found in an adult in good health. In DNA, the CDR3 is TGTGCCAGCACCTTAGCGGGGGGCACAGATACGCAGTATTTT. Protein product: CASTLAGGTDTQYF.